The rows below give T cell receptor beta chains drawn from one sample of a study of blood T cell repertoires in COVID-19. TCRdb's copy holds only in-frame clones and misses some; the assay was immunoSEQ multiplex PCR. The table includes more than 85,000 clones, more than 85% detected once. The sequenced material came from peripheral blood. The origin of the receptors is a man aged 45-60 years with active or convalescent COVID-19. CDR3s leave out the opening cysteine and the closing phenylalanine or tryptophan.

>TRBV28|TRBJ1-4
ASRGTGGSEKLF
>TRBV10-1|TRBJ2-5
ASSRGLAGETQY
>TRBV29-1|TRBJ1-2
SVRTGLFYGYT
>TRBV7-2|TRBJ1-1
ASSLRGQVVTEAF
>TRBV7-9|TRBJ1-2
ASSRDRGPYT
>TRBV10-3|TRBJ2-2
AISSGSGGAAGELF
>TRBV6-1|TRBJ2-1
ASSEDSRQLLSYNEQF
>TRBV11-2|TRBJ2-7
ASSLTGTSGDEQY
>TRBV7-9|TRBJ1-5
ASSILNQPQH
>TRBV19|TRBJ1-5
ASSRPPGSGNQPQH
>TRBV4-1|TRBJ1-6
ASSQAGGTLH
>TRBV19|TRBJ2-3
ASTETSGGPTDTQY
>TRBV2|TRBJ1-4
ASKGGQVATNEKLF
>TRBV5-1|TRBJ2-1
ASSLGPSGHNEQF
>TRBV28|TRBJ1-5
ASSPGRTGGKAFQPQH
>TRBV7-8|TRBJ2-5
ASSPRGVSVNQETQY
>TRBV25-1|TRBJ1-5
ASSETGWNQPQH
>TRBV10-2|TRBJ1-1
ASSGTGRTEAF
>TRBV2|TRBJ2-3
ASNPVGTDTQY
>TRBV4-3|TRBJ2-3
ASSLRLAGGLRGADTQY
>TRBV12-3/TRBV12-4|TRBJ2-3
ASSPGQGMA
>TRBV5-1|TRBJ2-2
ASSQTPGTGDTGELF
>TRBV7-2|TRBJ1-2
ASSPAGTGLNYGYT
>TRBV7-2|TRBJ2-4
ASSLGQGRDIQY
>TRBV11-2|TRBJ2-6
ASSLPGQGAGSGANVLT
>TRBV7-9|TRBJ2-7
ASSPGSLPGQGYEQY
>TRBV5-4|TRBJ2-4
ASSPRGSDIQY
>TRBV18|TRBJ2-5
ASSPRSEQETQY
>TRBV7-2|TRBJ2-3
ASSSLRSTDTQY
>TRBV4-1|TRBJ2-1
ASSQDRTSSYNEQF
>TRBV3-1/TRBV3-2|TRBJ1-2
ASSQGADGYT
>TRBV5-1|TRBJ1-3
ASSLGTGHISGNTIY
>TRBV29-1|TRBJ2-1
SFWASGGGEQF
>TRBV5-5|TRBJ2-7
ASSLSPGTGTYEQY
>TRBV19|TRBJ1-1
ALRGGTEAF
>TRBV5-1|TRBJ1-1
ASSFGQGEAF
>TRBV2|TRBJ2-6
ASGSLGQTTSGANVLT
>TRBV20-1|TRBJ2-2
SARNTGELF
>TRBV28|TRBJ2-7
ASINQGNPYEQY
>TRBV28|TRBJ1-2
ASSRQVNYGYT
>TRBV20-1|TRBJ1-6
SASPPSGIH
>TRBV11-2|TRBJ2-4
ASSLDRNGNIQY
>TRBV18|TRBJ2-3
ASSNLRGSTDTQY
>TRBV7-2|TRBJ1-4
ASSLALASNEKLF
>TRBV28|TRBJ1-5
ASSSGQGSNQPQH
>TRBV5-1|TRBJ2-2
ASSARTGDTGELF
>TRBV3-1/TRBV3-2|TRBJ2-1
ASSPGLAGRDEQF
>TRBV12-3/TRBV12-4|TRBJ1-3
ASSLGQGLHIY
>TRBV11-2|TRBJ1-2
ASRPTGGSYGYT
>TRBV28|TRBJ1-5
ASSLSVPGNQPQH
>TRBV29-1|TRBJ1-4
SVAQGATNEKLF
>TRBV5-1|TRBJ2-1
ASSSEGQSSYNEQF
>TRBV7-8|TRBJ2-3
ASSLASEGRTDTQY
>TRBV30|TRBJ1-2
AWSVQGVDYT
>TRBV7-2|TRBJ2-3
ASSLGSMGADTQY
>TRBV5-1|TRBJ1-1
ASSLQDRGLGGNTEAF
>TRBV4-3|TRBJ2-3
ASSQGLTDTQY